These T cell receptor beta chains were read from a single sample in a study of Ad26.COV2.S vaccination and SARS-CoV-2 variants. Profiling relied on immunoSEQ multiplex PCR, and the TCRdb table lists in-frame clones only, not all of them. The sample lists around 450,000 clones; approximately 87% were seen once. Sequencing was performed on peripheral blood, taken in a trial of Ad26.COV2.S vaccine versus placebo. The receptor source for this set is a person between 18 and 65 years old who received the Ad26.COV2.S COVID-19 vaccine or a placebo. Both conserved end residues are part of each CDR3. The order of the fields is V gene, J gene, clone size, CDR3 protein. The listing skips clone size in some rows; elsewhere it reads once, few, many or a size class.

>TRBV10-3|TRBJ2-7|NA
CAISDGRINEQYF
>TRBV6-2/TRBV6-3|TRBJ2-7|NA
CASSYRDLRSYEQYF
>TRBV15|TRBJ2-7|NA
CATSSSNEQYF
>TRBV28|TRBJ1-6|NA
CASSLRGSISPLHF
>TRBV12-3/TRBV12-4|TRBJ1-1|few
CASSLGWGLGAFF
>TRBV5-1|TRBJ2-2|NA
CASSSGTGSLTGELFF
>TRBV4-2|TRBJ2-7|NA
CASSQDRRGGAEQYF
>TRBV2|TRBJ2-7|NA
CASMNQGAYEQYF
>TRBV3-1/TRBV3-2|TRBJ2-5|NA
CASSQNQETQYF
>TRBV6-5|TRBJ2-7|NA
CASRGGIYEQYF
>TRBV3-1/TRBV3-2|TRBJ2-5|NA
CASSQDGTLRETQYF
>TRBV11-3|TRBJ2-7|NA
CASSTDRLHEQYF
>TRBV7-9|TRBJ1-2|once
CASSPPGADYGYTF
>TRBV9|TRBJ2-3|NA
CASSVGGLTDTQYF
>TRBV19|TRBJ2-7|NA
CASSPVAPLAGALSYEQYF
>TRBV5-4|TRBJ2-3|NA
CASSLLTDTQYF
>TRBV27|TRBJ2-2|NA
CASSGTLRQGDTGELFF
>TRBV19|TRBJ2-7|NA
CASSPSSGGLTYEQYF
>TRBV4-1|TRBJ2-1|NA
CASKGGGGLAGDTYNEQFF
>TRBV7-8|TRBJ2-5|NA
CASIRGTGTQETQYF
>TRBV18|TRBJ1-6|NA
CASSPGGSPLHF
>TRBV5-1|TRBJ2-7|NA
CASSLNQGLYEQYF
>TRBV6-4|TRBJ1-2|NA
CASSDNRGGYTF
>TRBV4-3|TRBJ1-2|few
CASSQAMDRGSGYTF
>TRBV5-1|TRBJ2-6|NA
CASSPNRGGAGANVLTF
>TRBV7-3|TRBJ1-5|NA
CASSHTGDQPQHF
>TRBV7-9|TRBJ2-1|NA
CASSSPLDGSSYNEQFF
>TRBV18|TRBJ2-1|NA
CASSLQAGTHTYNEQFF
>TRBV4-3|TRBJ1-1|NA
CASSQDRRTEAFF